In its sample, the clone carrying this T cell receptor (beta chain) was seen many times. A single record per CDR3 protein comes from TCRdb applying MiXCR to the 5' RACE reads. Among roughly 350,000 distinct CDR3 sequences listed, around 12% were seen once. V was pared by 5 bases and J by 1 base, with 4 bases of the junction left unmatched. The CDR3 is 15 residues long. The data stem from a study of identical twins. The data also belong to a second study, concerning yellow fever vaccine responses in identical twins.

Source material: CD8+ T cells sorted from blood. This clonotype originated in a woman under 30 in good health. The chain links TRBV12-3 or TRBV12-4 to TRBJ2-1, with 8 bases that match TRBD1. The CDR3 protein is CASSNRGMSYNEQFF. As DNA, the CDR3 is TGTGCCAGCAGTAACAGGGGGATGTCCTACAATGAGCAGTTCTTC.